This T cell receptor beta chain was captured by sequencing in a study of shared clonotypes between healthy human individuals (dated by TCRdb to 2018 to 2020). Looking at the study overall: The cohort included a few men and a couple of women between 18 and 49 years of age. To estimate repertoire size and how much clonotype sharing occurs between individuals, the study deeply sequenced the blood TCR repertoires of about five healthy adults. To increase sequencing depth and limit assay-specific biases, different laboratories used diverse techniques to prepare libraries and sequence TCR repertoires. Between about 0.8 and 9 billion PBMCs per donor were obtained by leukapheresis.

TCR CDR3 regions were amplified from genomic DNA by multiplex PCR using the deep immunoSEQ assay. Genomic DNA extracted from each cell subset was distributed evenly over all wells of several immunoSEQ 96-well plates, and each plate served as one replicate. For unsorted PBMC, each replicate PCR was loaded with approximately 300 ng genomic DNA, equivalent to tens of thousands of T cell genomes. Ten immunoSEQ deep assay plates were used to sequence unsorted PBMC genomic DNA. Purified libraries were quantified with a Qubit 3.0 fluorometer, sized on a Bioanalyzer 2100, and re-quantified with the KAPA Library Quantification kit. Each immunoSEQ 96-well plate was sequenced on its own single-read 150-cycle Illumina NextSeq 550 flow cell. Concerning the study's data processing: Because the immunoSEQ output held only junctional sequences and lacked quality scores, the filtering could not match the filtering applied to full-length reads. Sequences were annotated with PyIR, a Python wrapper for IgBLAST v1.9, and V/J genes and CDR3 were assigned using IMGT germline references. Any read was removed if the V/J assignment was weak (E-value above 1e-6), the CDR3 was missing, or the read contained stop codons, out-of-frame junctions, or ambiguous translated residues. V3J clonotypes were defined as sequences sharing the same inferred V gene, J gene, and CDR3 amino acid sequence. The percentage overlap between two repertoires was calculated by dividing the number of shared unique clonotypes by the size of the smaller repertoire. Repertoire richness was assessed with RTK rarefaction, the Chao1 estimator, and Recon v2.1 estimates of unobserved clonotypes. TCRdb limited this immuneACCESS table to in-frame rearrangements with V and J called. A share of clones is missing; checked studies link under half to unresolved V genes, and the rest is unexplained. For V, J and clone size, that table is used; D and trimming come from the DNA. Within this sample are about 520,000 clones, with around 85% of them counted one time only. About an eighth of the sample is taken by the ten largest.

The CDR3 spans 15 residues, from the cysteine through the phenylalanine. Kept here is only the CDR3 DNA, which spans 45 bases and is read in frame from base 1. Trimming removed 0 bases from V and 2 bases from J, leaving 12 bases between the germline ends. From a lookup of the germline V gene, CDR1 and CDR2 are SGDLS and YYNGEE. Here is what the overall study found, with its caveats: The small number of donors limited the genetic and exposure-history diversity represented. Based on pairwise subsampling, the degree of clonotype sharing among donors was expected to be affected by sequencing depth. Only blood was sampled, and tissue TCR repertoires likely differ from those in blood.

The donors were healthy, HIV-negative adults with no recently reported acute infections or vaccinations. Only Caucasian adults living in Nashville, Tennessee, USA were represented among the donors. For unsorted samples, 90 million or so PBMCs were counted and genomic DNA was extracted with the QIAamp DNA Blood Mini kit. Blood was collected by leukapheresis, and PBMCs were isolated by Ficoll-Histopaque density gradient centrifugation and then cryopreserved in liquid nitrogen vapor phase. As to this clone: Its antigen is not yet known. There are no base qualities to consult, and no much larger clone falls within one base.

Source material: PBMCs. The source of this sequence is a middle-aged woman in good health. Some clones in this sample may be carry-over from other donors' samples. This receptor chain uses TRBV9 and TRBJ2-7; tentative D gene TRBD1, with 5 bases matching. Here the CDR3 is given as CASSVAGNNAYEQYF. The bases are TGTGCCAGCAGCGTAGCAGGGAACAACGCCTACGAGCAGTACTTC.